Shown below are 11 T cell receptor beta chains from a single sample sequenced in a study of T cell repertoires in cytomegalovirus infection. Via MiXCR, TCRdb re-called the reads, giving one row per CDR3 protein. The repertoire holds under 350,000 distinct CDR3 sequences, with roughly 9.3% as singletons. Sequencing was carried out using PBMCs. The receptors here all came from a human donor in good health (CMV status not recorded). Some clones in this sample may be carry-over from other donors' samples.

Concerning this clonotype: This may come from a read error, since a much larger clone is one base off. The V call is TRBV25-1, the J call TRBJ1-2; the match to TRBD1 covers 8 bases. The CDR3 covers 12 residues. J gave up 4 bases and V 8 bases, and 3 bases lay outside the gene matches. CDR1 MGHDK and CDR2 SYGVNS come from the germline V gene. The CDR3 region is CASWGTGYGYTF. Here the CDR3 DNA reads TGTGCCAGCTGGGGGACAGGCTATGGCTACACCTTC.

This clonotype was seen repeatedly, ten times or more. The chain links TRBV7-2 to TRBJ2-3; no definite D call. Trimming stripped 2 bases from V and 0 bases from J, with 6 bases between. The CDR3 contains 14 residues. From germline, CDR1 is SGHTA and CDR2 FQGNSA. The CDR3 DNA reads as TGTGCCAGCAGCTTATTAGGCAGCACAGATACGCAGTATTTT. It translates to CASSLLGSTDTQYF.

Ten or more counts support this clonotype. The rearrangement uses TRBV7-2 and TRBJ2-1; perhaps D is TRBD1 or TRBD2 (5 bases each). V lost 5 bases, J lost 2 bases, and 13 bases lay in between. Germline assignment: CDR1 SGHTA and CDR2 FQGNSA. This CDR3 is built from 15 residues. The CDR3 sequence: CASSPFPGPYNEQFF. Written as DNA, the CDR3 is TGTGCCAGCAGCCCATTCCCGGGGCCCTACAATGAGCAGTTCTTC.

This clonotype turned up a few times. V usage is TRBV3-1 and J usage is TRBJ1-4; D call uncertain. This CDR3 contains 18 residues. V lost 6 bases to trimming and J lost 3 bases, with 23 bases between them. From germline, CDR1 is LGHDT and CDR2 YNNKEL (reference sequence). CDR3 nucleotides: TGTGCCAGCAGTCAATACCTTGGAACGTTGGATCCTAATGAAAAACTGTTTTTT. As protein: CASSQYLGTLDPNEKLFF.

This clonotype was seen ten or more times. J is TRBJ2-1 and V is TRBV6-2 or TRBV6-3; D is ambiguous. V dropped 4 bases and J dropped 8 bases, with 6 bases sitting between them. CDR1 is MNHEY and CDR2 is SVGEGT in the germline V gene. This CDR3 has 11 amino acids. The CDR3 bases are TGTGCCAGCAGTTTAATCGATGAGCAGTTCTTC. This encodes CASSLIDEQFF.

This clonotype was detected a few times. J is TRBJ2-2 and V is TRBV2, with D possibly TRBD1 on 5 matching bases. CDR3 size: 14 residues. CDR1 and CDR2 from the germline V gene are SNHLY and FYNNEI. Trimming stripped 7 bases from V and 2 bases from J, with 11 bases between. The CDR3 here is CASMWGRNTGELFF. CDR3 DNA: TGTGCCAGCATGTGGGGCAGAAACACCGGGGAGCTGTTTTTT.

At least ten counts were recorded for this clonotype. V usage is TRBV20-1 and J usage is TRBJ2-1; TRBD2 matches 14 bases. Germline-derived CDR1 and CDR2 are DFQATT and SNEGSKA (reference sequence). J gave up 0 bases and V 6 bases, and 10 bases lay outside the gene matches. The CDR3 runs to 18 residues. Here the CDR3 reads CSARGLAGGLSSYNEQFF. CDR3 DNA sequence: TGCAGTGCCCGTGGACTAGCGGGGGGCCTCAGCTCCTACAATGAGCAGTTCTTC.

The rearrangement joins TRBV28 to TRBJ2-5; 7 bases fit TRBD1. Germline V gives CDR1 MDHEN, CDR2 SYDVKM. This CDR3 contains 15 residues. The V segment lost 5 bases and the J segment 0 bases; nucleotides outside the gene matches: 6. The CDR3 DNA sequence: TGTGCCAGCAGTCCTCCCGGACAGGACCAAGAGACCCAGTACTTC. Protein sequence: CASSPPGQDQETQYF.

The gene calls are TRBV28 and TRBJ1-5; TRBD1 agrees at 9 bases. Germline CDR1 MDHEN, CDR2 SYDVKM. The CDR3 runs 14 residues. J lost 3 bases, V lost 11 bases, and 8 bases had no gene match. The CDR3 nucleotides are TGTGCCGCAGGGGGACAGGGCTTCAATCAGCCCCAGCATTTT. This gives the protein CAAGGQGFNQPQHF.

The chain couples TRBV7-2 to TRBJ1-2; the D gene is possibly TRBD1 (5 bases). This CDR3 has 14 amino acids. The V gene lost 5 bases and the J gene lost 7 bases, with 17 bases spanning the gap. Germline V gives CDR1 SGHTA, CDR2 FQGNSA. CDR3 in DNA: TGTGCCAGCAGCCTCAGACCCAGGGAGGGTGGCTACACCTTC. It specifies CASSLRPREGGYTF.

Of note for this clonotype: A much larger clone differs from this one at a single base, so this may be a read error. The V gene is TRBV27, the J gene TRBJ2-6; perhaps TRBD1 as D (5 bases). Germline lookup yields CDR1 MNHEY and CDR2 SMNVEV (reference sequence). CDR3 length equals 15 residues. The CDR3 nucleotides read TGTGCCAGCCGATTCGGGTTCTCTGGGGCCAGCGTCCTGACTTTC. Its translation is CASRFGFSGASVLTF.